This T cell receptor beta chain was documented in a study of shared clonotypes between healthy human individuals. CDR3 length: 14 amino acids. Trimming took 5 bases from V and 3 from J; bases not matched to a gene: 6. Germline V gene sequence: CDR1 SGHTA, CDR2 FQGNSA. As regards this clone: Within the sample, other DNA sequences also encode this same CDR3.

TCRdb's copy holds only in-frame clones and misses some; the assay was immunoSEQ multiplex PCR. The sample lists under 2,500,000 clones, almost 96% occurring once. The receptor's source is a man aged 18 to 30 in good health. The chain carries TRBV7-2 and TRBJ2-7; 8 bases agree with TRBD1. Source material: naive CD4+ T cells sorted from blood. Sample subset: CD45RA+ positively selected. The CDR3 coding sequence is TGTGCCAGCAGCCCAGACAGGGGACTCTACGAGCAGTACTTC. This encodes CASSPDRGLYEQYF. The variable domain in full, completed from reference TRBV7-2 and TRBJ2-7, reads GAGVSQSPSNKVTEKGKDVELRCDPISGHTALYWYRQSLGQGLEFLIYFQGNSAPDKSGLPSDRFSAERTGGSVSTLTIQRTQQEDSAVYLCASSPDRGLYEQYFGPGTRLTVT.